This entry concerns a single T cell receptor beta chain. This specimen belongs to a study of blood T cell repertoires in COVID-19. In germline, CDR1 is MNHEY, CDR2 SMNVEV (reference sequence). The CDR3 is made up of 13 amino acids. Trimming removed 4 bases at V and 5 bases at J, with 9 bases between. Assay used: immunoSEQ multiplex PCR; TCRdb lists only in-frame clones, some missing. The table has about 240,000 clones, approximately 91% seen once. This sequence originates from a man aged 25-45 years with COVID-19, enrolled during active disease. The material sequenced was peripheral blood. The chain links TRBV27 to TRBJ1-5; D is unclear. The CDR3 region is CASSWASDQPQHF. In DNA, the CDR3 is TGTGCCAGCAGTTGGGCCAGTGATCAGCCCCAGCATTTT.